This T cell receptor beta chain came from a study of cytomegalovirus exposure and HLA in healthy donors. It was with 60 Vbeta and 13 Jbeta primers that the PCR ran. Profiled with immunoSEQ multiplex PCR; TCRdb holds only in-frame clones, not every one. Found here are around 210,000 clones, 70% to 90% of them singletons; the top ten hold 0.24%. J gave up 7 bases and V 0 bases, and 8 bases lay outside the gene matches. The CDR3 sequence is 15 residues long. Germline loops: CDR1 MNHNY, CDR2 SVGAGI (reference sequence). Although they were nominally healthy when sampled, donors likely had unrecorded immune exposures.

The sequence was obtained from a girl aged 2-10 years in good health and CMV-seronegative. This sequence joins TRBV6-6 and TRBJ2-7; 8 bases line up with TRBD1. The specimen was PBMCs. This chain's CDR3 is CASSYSRTGTWEQYF. The CDR3 coding sequence is TGTGCCAGCAGTTACTCAAGGACAGGGACGTGGGAGCAGTACTTC.